This T cell receptor (beta chain) was obtained from a study of T cells after yellow fever vaccination. The CDR3 is 12 residues long. The germline gives CDR1 SQVTM, CDR2 ANQGSEA. V lost 3 bases to trimming and J lost 7 bases, with 10 bases between them. TCRdb passed the 5' RACE reads through MiXCR, listing each CDR3 protein once. Among roughly 500,000 distinct CDR3 sequences listed, over 15% were seen once. The origin of this receptor is a man between 25 and 39 years old who received the YFV17D yellow fever vaccine. This chain joins TRBV29-1 and TRBJ2-1; perhaps TRBD1 as D (5 bases). The source was PBMCs, collected 15 days after the yellow fever booster vaccination. The DNA for the CDR3 is TGCAGCGTTGAGGCAGGGTCGAATGAGCAGTTCTTC. Translation: CSVEAGSNEQFF.